This T cell receptor beta chain stems from a study of blood T cell repertoires in COVID-19. Study details: T cells, B-cell-depleted T cells, or PBMCs provided the cDNA or gDNA that served as material.

TCRdb's copy holds only in-frame clones and misses some; the assay was immunoSEQ multiplex PCR. The sample contains tens of thousands of clones, 75% to 95% of which appear only once. This CDR3 is 15 amino acids long. CDR1 is MNHEY, CDR2 SMNVEV, per germline (reference sequence). Germline trimming cut 2 bases from V and 2 bases from J; bases unmatched to any gene: 4. The receptor's source is a man aged 40-49 years with acute or convalescent COVID-19. The chain carries TRBV27 and TRBJ2-7; 9 nucleotides match TRBD1. The sample was peripheral blood. Here the CDR3 DNA reads TGTGCCAGCAGTTTAATCACAGGGGGCACCTACGAGCAGTACTTC. The encoded protein is CASSLITGGTYEQYF.